What follows is one T cell receptor (beta chain) and its context. What it binds is not known. This specimen comes from a study of T cell repertoires in cytomegalovirus infection. CDR1 and CDR2 (germline): LNHNV, YYDKDF (reference sequence). Trimming shortened V by 0 bases and J by 5 bases, and 7 bases separated the two germline ends. The CDR3 length is 13 residues. A single record per CDR3 protein comes from TCRdb applying MiXCR to the reads. The sample lists hundreds of thousands of distinct CDR3 sequences; about 39% were seen once. This sequence joins TRBV15 and TRBJ2-5, with no clear D. The sequencing used cultured PBMCs, collected from culture after CMV antigen stimulation. The clonotype was recovered from a human donor in good health (CMV status not recorded). Some clones in this sample may be carry-over from other donors' samples. CDR3 residues: CATSREPWETQYF. The CDR3 DNA follows: TGTGCCACCAGCAGAGAACCGTGGGAGACCCAGTACTTC.